This T cell receptor (beta chain) was identified in a study of neoadjuvant anti-PD-1 for oral cavity cancer. Study summary: Nivolumab at 3 mg/kg was mostly given biweekly, three to four doses, pre-surgery. Overall study findings and caveats: Post-nivolumab, blood T cell clonality was significantly elevated in non-responders. TCR analyses covered only three patients per response group.

Between the trimmed V and J ends, which lost 3 bases and 9 bases, there was a span of 12 bases. CDR3 size: 13 residues. CDR1 is SEHNR, CDR2 FQNEAQ, per germline (reference sequence). This clone has more than one count but fewer than ten. As yet, its antigen is unknown. Sequenced by immunoSEQ multiplex PCR; TCRdb stores in-frame clones only, minus some. Counted here are about 81,000 clones, about four fifths occurring once; the ten biggest clones make up approximately 3.4%. This clonotype was sampled from a person between 40 and 80 years old with oral cavity squamous cell carcinoma. The rearrangement uses TRBV7-9 and TRBJ2-1; maybe TRBD2 (6 bases). The input for sequencing was PBMCs, taken before nivolumab (anti-PD-1) treatment. The CDR3 coding sequence is TGTGCCAGCAGCTTGGGACGGGAGTTTGAGCAGTTCTTC. Its translation: CASSLGREFEQFF. Full variable domain (missing parts from reference TRBV7-9 and TRBJ2-1): DTGVSQNPRHKITKRGQNVTFRCDPISEHNRLYWYRQTLGQGPEFLTYFQNEAQLEKSRLLSDRFSAERPKGSFSTLEIQRTEQGDSAMYLCASSLGREFEQFFGPGTRLTVL.